The 4 T cell receptor beta chains below come from one sample, sequenced in a study of T cell repertoires in cytomegalovirus infection. TCRdb used MiXCR to reprocess the reads, holding one entry per CDR3 protein. The top ten hold approximately 8.2% of the sample, which has roughly 630,000 distinct CDR3 sequences, 24% seen once. The sequencing sample was made of CD8+ T cells from PBMCs. The receptors were gathered from a human donor in good health (CMV status not recorded). Some clones in this sample may be carry-over from other donors' samples.

In its sample, this clonotype was seen a few times. The gene calls are TRBV2 and TRBJ2-7, with 10 nucleotides matching TRBD2. This CDR3 has 15 amino acids. Germline V CDR1 and CDR2: SNHLY, FYNNEI. Trimming took 6 bases from V and 2 from J; bases not matched to a gene: 7. The CDR3 loop reads CASRPSGGQTYEQYF. The CDR3 DNA reads TGTGCCAGCAGACCTAGCGGGGGTCAGACCTACGAGCAGTACTTC.

V usage is TRBV7-2 and J usage is TRBJ2-1; D gene uncertain. V lost 4 bases to trimming and J lost 5 bases, with 18 bases between them. CDR1 is SGHTA, CDR2 FQGNSA, per germline. This CDR3 spans 16 amino acids. DNA of the CDR3: TGTGCCAGCAGCTACCCGGTCCGGGTCTACAACAATGAGCAGTTCTTC. This encodes CASSYPVRVYNNEQFF.

The chain joins TRBV28 to TRBJ1-1; TRBD1 agrees at 9 bases. The germline V gene has CDR1 MDHEN and CDR2 SYDVKM. The trim removed 6 bases at V and 4 bases at J, leaving 6 bases unmatched. CDR3 length: 14 residues. The CDR3 nucleotides read TGTGCCAGCAGCCTCAGGGACAGGGCCACTGAAGCTTTCTTT. It encodes CASSLRDRATEAFF.

The chain recombines TRBV14 with TRBJ1-1; D is ambiguous. The germline V gene encodes CDR1 SGHDN and CDR2 FVKESK. The CDR3 has 16 amino acids. V was clipped by 3 bases and J by 0 bases, with 14 bases between them. The CDR3 nucleotides read TGTGCCAGCAGCCAGGGTTCCGGGGATCTGAACACTGAAGCTTTCTTT. Translated: CASSQGSGDLNTEAFF.